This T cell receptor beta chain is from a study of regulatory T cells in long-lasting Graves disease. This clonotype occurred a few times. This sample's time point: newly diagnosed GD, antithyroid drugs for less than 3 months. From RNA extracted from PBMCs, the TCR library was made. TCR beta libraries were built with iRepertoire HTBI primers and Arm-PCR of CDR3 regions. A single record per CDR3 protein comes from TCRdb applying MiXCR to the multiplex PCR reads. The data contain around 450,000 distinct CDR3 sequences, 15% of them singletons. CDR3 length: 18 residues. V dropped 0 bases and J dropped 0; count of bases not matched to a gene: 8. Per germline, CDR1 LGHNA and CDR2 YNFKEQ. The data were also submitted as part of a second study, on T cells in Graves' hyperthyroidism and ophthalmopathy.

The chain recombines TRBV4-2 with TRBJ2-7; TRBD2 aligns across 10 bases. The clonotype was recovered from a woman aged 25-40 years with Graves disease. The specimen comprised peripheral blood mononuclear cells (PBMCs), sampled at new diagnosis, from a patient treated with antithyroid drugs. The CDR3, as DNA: TGTGCCAGCAGCCAAGAATGGGCTCTAGCGGGGGTCTCCTACGAGCAGTACTTC. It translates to CASSQEWALAGVSYEQYF.